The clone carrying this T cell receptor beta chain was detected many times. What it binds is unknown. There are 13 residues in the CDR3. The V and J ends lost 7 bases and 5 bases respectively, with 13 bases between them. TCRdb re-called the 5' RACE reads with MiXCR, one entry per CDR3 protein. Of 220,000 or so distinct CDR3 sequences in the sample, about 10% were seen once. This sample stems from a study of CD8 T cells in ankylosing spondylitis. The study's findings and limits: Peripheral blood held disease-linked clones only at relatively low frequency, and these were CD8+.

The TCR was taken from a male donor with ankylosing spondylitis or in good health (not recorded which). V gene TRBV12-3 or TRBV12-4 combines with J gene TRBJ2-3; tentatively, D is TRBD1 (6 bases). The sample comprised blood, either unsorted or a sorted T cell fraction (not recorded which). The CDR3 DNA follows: TGTGCCAGCACGTGGATGACAGGAGATACGCAGTATTTT. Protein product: CASTWMTGDTQYF.